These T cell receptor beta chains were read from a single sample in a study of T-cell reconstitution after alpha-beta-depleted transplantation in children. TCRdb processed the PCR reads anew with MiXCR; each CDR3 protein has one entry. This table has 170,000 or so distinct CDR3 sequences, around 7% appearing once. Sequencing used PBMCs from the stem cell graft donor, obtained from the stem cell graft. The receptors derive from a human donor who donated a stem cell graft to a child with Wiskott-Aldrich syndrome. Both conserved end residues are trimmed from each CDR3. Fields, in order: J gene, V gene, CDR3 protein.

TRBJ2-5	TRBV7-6	ASSFVAGRQETQY
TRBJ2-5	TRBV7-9	ASSLVIRDGQTQY
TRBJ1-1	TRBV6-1	ASSVRGTAEAF
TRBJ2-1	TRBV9	ASSPGLPGGDNEQF
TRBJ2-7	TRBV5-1	ASSPAGRAPYEQY
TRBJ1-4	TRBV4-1	ASSPGLTNEKLF
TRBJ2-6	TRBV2	TISPIPGQEASGANVLT
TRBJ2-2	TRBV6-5	ASKLTGGNTGELF
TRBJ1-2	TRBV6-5	ASKRTSDVDSYGYT
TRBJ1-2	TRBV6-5	ASSYRTGGAYYGYT
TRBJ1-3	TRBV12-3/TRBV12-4	ASSLSGNTIY
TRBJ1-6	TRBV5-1	ASSYTGTSNSPLH
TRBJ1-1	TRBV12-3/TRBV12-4	ASSRNPAGEAF
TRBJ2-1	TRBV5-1	ASSLLADLSYNEQF
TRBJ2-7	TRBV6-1	ASRESPTEY
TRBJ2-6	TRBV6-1	ASSGAHSASGANVLT
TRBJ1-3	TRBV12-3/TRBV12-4	ASSRRGFSGNTIY
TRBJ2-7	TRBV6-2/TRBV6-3	ASRPTSSYEQY
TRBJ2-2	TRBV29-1	SVLFGRPNTGELF
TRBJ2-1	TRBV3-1	ASSQVSGTSGQSSYNEQF
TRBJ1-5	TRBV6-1	ASSDPGQGWVMTQH
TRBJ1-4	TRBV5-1	ASSLGQGVTTNEKLF
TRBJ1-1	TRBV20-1	SATGRVNTEAF
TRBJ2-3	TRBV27	ASSSLLAGDTDTQY
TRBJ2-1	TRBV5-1	ASSLARAATISYNEQF
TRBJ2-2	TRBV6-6	ASRGGQGGELF
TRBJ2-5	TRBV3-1	ASSYRLAGTLQETQY